Shown below are 13 T cell receptor beta chains from a single sample sequenced in a study of CD8 T cell repertoires and HIV-1 epitope variants (dated by TCRdb to between 2020 and 2021). These TCRs are of unknown antigen specificity. Library construction relied on the immunoSEQ multiplex PCR assay. This immuneACCESS table, as held by TCRdb, lists in-frame sequences with V and J called but not all clones. Of the missing ones, under half trace to an unresolved V gene in checked studies; the others have no known cause. A total of fewer than 5,000 clones appear in this sample, approximately 72% of them only once. The ten largest account for around 46% of the sample. The sample consisted of cultured CD8+ T cells derived from PBMCs. These receptors were collected from a male donor with HIV.

The chain joins TRBV6-1 to TRBJ2-7; 8 bases match TRBD1. The ends lost 3 bases at V and 4 bases at J; junction bases unmatched: 8. The CDR3 is 15 amino acids. CDR1 and CDR2 from the germline V gene are MNHNS and SASEGT. The CDR3 reads CASSEGAGGVYEQYF. The CDR3 DNA sequence: TGTGCCAGCAGTGAGGGGGCAGGGGGCGTGTACGAGCAGTACTTC.

As DNA, the CDR3 is TGTGCCAGCAATTATCGGACAGGGAATGAAAAACTGTTTTTT. This sequence encodes CASNYRTGNEKLFF. V is TRBV28 and J is TRBJ1-4; the match to TRBD1 covers 8 bases. V was clipped by 7 bases and J by 5 bases; unmatched bases: 6. Germline V gives CDR1 MDHEN, CDR2 SYDVKM. The CDR3 is 14 residues long. Supplemented by reference TRBV28 and TRBJ1-4, the full variable domain reads DVKVTQSSRYLVKRTGEKVFLECVQDMDHENMFWYRQDPGLGLRLIYFSYDVKMKEKGDIPEGYSVSREKKERFSLILESASTNQTSMYLCASNYRTGNEKLFFGSGTQLSVL.

V usage is TRBV27 and J usage is TRBJ1-5, with D perhaps matching TRBD1 (6 bases). Trimming pared 7 bases from V and 4 bases from J, leaving 14 bases between. The CDR3 has 14 residues. Per germline, CDR1 MNHEY and CDR2 SMNVEV (reference sequence). The CDR3 sequence is CASNVQGSNQPQHF. The CDR3 nucleotides read TGTGCCAGCAATGTACAGGGATCTAATCAGCCCCAGCATTTT.

The J gene is TRBJ2-5, the V gene TRBV2; D is possibly TRBD2 (6 bases). Per germline, CDR1 SNHLY and CDR2 FYNNEI. The CDR3 is 14 residues long. Trimming pared 6 bases from V and 9 bases from J, leaving 20 bases between. The CDR3 bases are TGTGCCAGCAGCGAGGGGACTCCCTCTTGGGCCCAGTACTTC. Protein sequence: CASSEGTPSWAQYF.

The chain links TRBV28 to TRBJ2-3; D gene unclear. Germline CDR1 reads MDHEN; CDR2 reads SYDVKM. Trimming stripped 5 bases from V and 3 bases from J, with 9 bases between. This CDR3 contains 13 residues. The CDR3 nucleotides read TGTGCCAGCAGTCTTGACTCAACAGATACGCAGTATTTT. It encodes CASSLDSTDTQYF.

The chain uses TRBV23-1 and TRBJ1-5, with TRBD1 matching 8 bases. TRBV23-1 qualifies as an ORF whose function is uncertain. The junction had 3 bases not matched to a gene; V was cut back by 5 bases and J by 6 bases. The CDR3 is 13 amino acids. The CDR3 sequence is CASSSQGVQPQHF. CDR3 bases: TGCGCCAGCAGTTCACAGGGGGTTCAGCCCCAGCATTTT.

The V and J genes are TRBV28 and TRBJ2-3, with 7 bases identical to TRBD1. This CDR3 is built from 15 residues. Per germline, CDR1 MDHEN and CDR2 SYDVKM. The trim removed 6 bases at V and 6 bases at J, leaving 12 bases unmatched. CDR3 amino acids: CASRLLLDRADTQYF. Written as DNA, the CDR3 is TGTGCCAGCAGGCTCCTCCTTGACAGGGCGGATACGCAGTATTTT.

This clone was picked up a small number of times. The V gene is TRBV6-1, the J gene TRBJ2-2; D perhaps matches TRBD1 (5 bases). V lost 0 bases and J lost 3, with 5 bases in between. This CDR3 has 14 amino acids. CDR1 MNHNS and CDR2 SASEGT come from the germline V gene. CDR3 in DNA: TGTGCCAGCAGTGAAGCGACAGACACCGGGGAGCTGTTTTTT. Translated, it gives CASSEATDTGELFF.

The DNA for the CDR3 is TGTGCCATCAGCGTTAGGACCGGGGAGCTGTTTTTT. This sequence encodes CAISVRTGELFF. The chain is built from TRBV10-3 and TRBJ2-2; D gene ambiguous. The germline V gene encodes CDR1 ENHRY and CDR2 SYGVKD. Trimming took 6 bases from V and 5 from J, leaving 7 bases between them. The CDR3 length is 12 residues.

The rearrangement joins TRBV7-9 to TRBJ1-1; D not resolved. The CDR3 is 13 amino acids. V dropped 5 bases and J dropped 0 bases, with 7 bases sitting between them. Germline CDR1 and CDR2: SEHNR and FQNEAQ (reference sequence). CDR3 sequence: CASSQEMNTEAFF. Here the CDR3 DNA reads TGTGCCAGCAGCCAAGAGATGAACACTGAAGCTTTCTTT.

The chain couples TRBV4-3 to TRBJ2-4; a possible D gene is TRBD2 (7 bases). Germline-derived CDR1 and CDR2 are LGHNA and YSLEER. V gave up 0 bases and J gave up 6 bases, with 15 bases separating them. CDR3 length: 16 residues. The CDR3 nucleotides read TGCGCCAGCAGCCAAGAAAGTGGGGGGGCTTCAAACATTCAGTACTTC. Protein sequence: CASSQESGGASNIQYF.

The chain is built from TRBV4-3 and TRBJ1-2; D uncertain. V was cut by 3 bases and J by 6 bases, with 11 bases left in between. The CDR3 totals 13 residues. The germline CDR1 and CDR2 sequences are LGHNA and YSLEER. DNA for the CDR3: TGCGCCAGCAGCCAGGGCAGATCGGATGGCTACACCTTC. As protein: CASSQGRSDGYTF.

The J gene is TRBJ1-3, the V gene TRBV7-9; TRBD1 matches 8 bases. The germline V gene has CDR1 SEHNR and CDR2 FQNEAQ (reference sequence). The junction had 7 bases not matched to a gene; V was cut back by 1 base and J by 2 bases. CDR3 length equals 17 residues. The CDR3 protein is CASSLVGTGPPGNTIYF. Written as DNA, the CDR3 is TGTGCCAGCAGCTTAGTCGGGACAGGCCCGCCTGGAAACACCATATATTTT.